This TCR beta chain was recovered during a study of blood T cell repertoires in COVID-19. The CDR3 consists of 12 residues. The germline gives CDR1 LNHDA, CDR2 SQIVND (reference sequence). Deletions cut 5 bases from V and 3 bases from J, with 8 bases between. Participants' reported clinical history set cohort assignment. Sequencing was performed with immunoSEQ multiplex PCR; in TCRdb, only in-frame clones are kept and a portion is missing. This table holds fewer than 450,000 clones, 90% found once. This sequence was found in a man between 18 and 35 years old who had recovered from COVID-19. The rearrangement links TRBV19 to TRBJ2-7; the D gene is possibly TRBD1 (5 bases). The sequencing input was PBMCs or T cells enriched from blood (not recorded which). The CDR3 coding sequence is TGTGCCAGTAGTGTTGACAGCTACGAGCAGTACTTC. Its protein is CASSVDSYEQYF.